This T cell receptor (beta chain) was sequenced in a study of blood T cell repertoires in COVID-19. The germline V gene has CDR1 SEHNR and CDR2 FQNEAQ (reference sequence). V was trimmed by 1 base and J by 5 bases, leaving 11 bases between them. The CDR3 has 14 amino acids. Repertoires were generated with immunoSEQ multiplex PCR, while TCRdb's copy carries only in-frame clones and drops some. Of about 480,000 clones in the sample, more than 70% were seen once. The chain joins TRBV7-9 to TRBJ1-1; a weak D match, TRBD1 (5 bases). This receptor was obtained from a woman aged 50 to 60 with COVID-19, enrolled during active disease. Sequences were obtained from peripheral blood. This chain's CDR3 is CASSLGREGTEAFF. The CDR3 DNA sequence: TGTGCCAGCAGCTTAGGGCGGGAGGGGACTGAAGCTTTCTTT.